Each of the 8 T cell receptor beta chains below was sequenced from the same sample in a study of blood T cell repertoires in COVID-19. Clones were read by immunoSEQ multiplex PCR, and TCRdb kept only the in-frame ones, dropping some. The sample gives 250,000 to 300,000 clones, over 70% of which show up once; more than 1.3% is in the top ten. Sequenced material: peripheral blood. These receptors were taken from a woman aged 40 to 50 who had recovered from COVID-19.

The rearrangement joins TRBV2 to TRBJ1-2, with 9 bases matching TRBD1. The V and J ends lost 3 bases and 5 bases, in that order; junction bases with no gene match: 4. Germline assignment: CDR1 SNHLY and CDR2 FYNNEI. The CDR3 runs to 14 residues. CDR3 sequence reads: CASSETGGTYGYTF. CDR3 nucleotides: TGTGCCAGCAGTGAGACAGGGGGGACGTATGGCTACACCTTC.

The chain is built from TRBV4-2 and TRBJ2-7, with TRBD1 matching over 10 bases. V dropped 6 bases and J dropped 2; count of bases not matched to a gene: 4. This CDR3 is built from 14 residues. Per germline, CDR1 LGHNA and CDR2 YNFKEQ. The CDR3 is CASSRQGAAYEQYF. CDR3 sequence (DNA): TGTGCCAGCAGTAGACAGGGGGCCGCCTACGAGCAGTACTTC.

The J gene is TRBJ2-7, the V gene TRBV11-2; 9 bases are a match to TRBD1. V trimming: 3 bases; J trimming: 5 bases; junction bases outside the gene matches: 8. The germline gives CDR1 SGHAT, CDR2 FQNNGV. This CDR3 has 15 amino acids. The CDR3: CASSFGQGRVHEQYF. The CDR3 coding sequence is TGTGCCAGCAGCTTTGGACAGGGGCGCGTCCACGAGCAGTACTTC.

V is TRBV2 and J is TRBJ2-5, with TRBD2 matching over 8 bases. Looked up from germline, CDR1 is SNHLY and CDR2 is FYNNEI. The CDR3 is made up of 16 amino acids. Unmatched junction bases numbered 10, after V lost 2 bases and J lost 5 bases. As DNA, the CDR3 is TGTGCCAGCAGTGAACTCCCAGCGGGGGTAGCCGAGACCCAGTACTTC. This sequence encodes CASSELPAGVAETQYF.

J is TRBJ1-2 and V is TRBV5-4; 7 nucleotides agree with TRBD1. The CDR3 runs to 16 residues. The germline V gene has CDR1 SGHNT and CDR2 YYREEE (reference sequence). Unmatched junction bases numbered 15, after V lost 6 bases and J lost 4 bases. CDR3 nucleotides: TGTGCCAGCACTCTTTCCGGAGGGGGCGCGTCCTATGGCTACACCTTC. It codes for CASTLSGGGASYGYTF.

The chain carries TRBV18 and TRBJ2-5; D may be TRBD2 (6 bases). CDR1 is KGHSH, CDR2 LQKENI, per germline. The germline V and J ends were trimmed by 0 bases and 5 bases, with 10 bases remaining between them. This CDR3 spans 14 amino acids. The CDR3 sequence is CASSPPPGAETQYF. In DNA, the CDR3 is TGTGCCAGCTCACCACCCCCGGGAGCGGAGACCCAGTACTTC.

The chain is built from TRBV10-1 and TRBJ2-1, with 8 nucleotides matching TRBD2. The CDR3 totals 13 residues. Germline V gene lookup returns CDR1 WNHNN and CDR2 SYGVQD (reference sequence). Germline trimming cut 4 bases from V and 11 bases from J; bases unmatched to any gene: 7. As DNA, the CDR3 is TGCGCCAGCAGTGCATCGGGGGGGTCCAAGCAGTTCTTC. It codes for CASSASGGSKQFF.

The CDR3 protein is CASRETGNQETQYF. The CDR3 coding sequence is TGTGCCAGCAGAGAAACAGGGAACCAAGAGACCCAGTACTTC. The chain recombines TRBV5-4 with TRBJ2-5, with TRBD1 as a possible D gene (6 bases). V shed 5 bases and J shed 0 bases, with 11 bases lying between them. This CDR3 has 14 amino acids. The germline CDR1 and CDR2 sequences are SGHNT and YYREEE (reference sequence).